This T cell receptor beta chain was recorded in a study of blood T cell repertoires in COVID-19. About the research overall: Acute and convalescent COVID-19 samples came from the United States, Italy and Spain. Nucleic acid was either cDNA or gDNA, and it came from T cells, B-cell-depleted T cells, or PBMCs.

Original processing notes: Reference gene primer amplification in the assay estimated nucleated cell counts. The method was immunoSEQ multiplex PCR; TCRdb's version includes in-frame clones alone and lacks a portion of them. The V and J calls and clone size were taken over from that table, and D and trimming were inferred from the DNA. The sample records 330,000 or so clones, about 87% being singletons. There are a few counts of this clone. The sample carries other DNA sequences with the same CDR3. Germline assignment: CDR1 LNHDA and CDR2 SQIVND (reference sequence). The CDR3 extends over 14 amino acids. The ends lost 5 bases at V and 3 bases at J; junction bases unmatched: 3. Followed over time, Seattle patients had been enrolled while infection was active.

The sequence was obtained from a man aged 25 to 40 with COVID-19, enrolled during active disease. This chain uses TRBV19 with TRBJ1-5, with 8 bases lining up with TRBD1. The sample comprised peripheral blood. CDR3 region: CASSGTGFNQPQHF. The DNA of the CDR3 is TGTGCCAGTAGTGGGACAGGTTTCAATCAGCCCCAGCATTTT. Using reference TRBV19 and TRBJ1-5 for the parts outside the CDR3, the full variable domain is DGGITQSPKYLFRKEGQNVTLSCEQNLNHDAMYWYRQDPGQGLRLIYYSQIVNDFQKGDIAEGYSVSREKKESFPLTVTSAQKNPTAFYLCASSGTGFNQPQHFGDGTRLSIL.